Below are 16 T cell receptor beta chains sequenced from a single sample in a study of control samples from healthy donors and cancer patients. Generated by immunoSEQ multiplex PCR, the TCRdb table keeps only in-frame clones and is missing some. Here the sample spans approximately 97,000 clones, roughly 88% being singletons. Sample: blood. The receptors derive from a man between 25 and 39 years old in good health.

The chain combines TRBV30 with TRBJ2-1; 9 bases line up with TRBD2. The CDR3 loop spans 14 amino acids. Germline CDR1 GTSNPN, CDR2 SVGIG (reference sequence). V trimming: 1 base; J trimming: 8 bases; junction bases outside the gene matches: 6. The CDR3 reads CAWSGGRAAYEQFF. CDR3 nucleotide sequence: TGTGCCTGGAGTGGCGGGAGGGCCGCCTATGAGCAGTTCTTC.

The chain carries TRBV7-2 and TRBJ2-1; D is uncertain. The CDR3 has 14 amino acids. V lost 6 bases and J lost 3, with 12 bases in between. Germline V gene lookup returns CDR1 SGHTA and CDR2 FQGNSA. CDR3 in DNA: TGTGCCAGCAGTCTAAACACTATCTACAATGAGCAGTTCTTC. Translated, it gives CASSLNTIYNEQFF. The variable domain in full, completed from reference TRBV7-2 and TRBJ2-1, reads GAGVSQSPSNKVTEKGKDVELRCDPISGHTALYWYRQSLGQGLEFLIYFQGNSAPDKSGLPSDRFSAERTGGSVSTLTIQRTQQEDSAVYLCASSLNTIYNEQFFGPGTRLTVL.

The chain uses TRBV6-2 or TRBV6-3 and TRBJ2-3; the D is unclear. This CDR3 has 12 residues. Germline V CDR1 and CDR2: MNHEY, SVGEGT. V was cut by 5 bases and J by 5 bases, with 8 bases left in between. The CDR3 sequence is CASSPAEDTQYF. In nucleotides, the CDR3 is TGTGCCAGCAGTCCGGCCGAAGATACGCAGTATTTT.

The V and J genes are TRBV29-1 and TRBJ2-7; 10 bases agree with TRBD2. With V trimmed by 4 bases and J by 1 base, 4 bases remained unmatched. In germline, CDR1 is SQVTM, CDR2 ANQGSEA. The CDR3 extends over 14 amino acids. CDR3 DNA sequence: TGCAGCGTTGGTGGGACTAGCGTATCCTACGAGCAGTACTTC. The encoded protein is CSVGGTSVSYEQYF.

The chain carries TRBV14 and TRBJ2-7; TRBD1 matches at 8 bases. This CDR3 has 15 amino acids. V lost 4 bases to trimming and J lost 3 bases; unmatched junction nucleotides: 8. The germline gives CDR1 SGHDN, CDR2 FVKESK. Here the CDR3 reads CASSRGQDRGYEQYF. The CDR3 DNA reads as TGTGCCAGCAGCCGGGGACAGGATAGGGGCTACGAGCAGTACTTC.

The genes are TRBV6-5 and TRBJ2-1, with D perhaps TRBD1 (6 bases). Between the trimmed V and J ends, which lost 5 bases and 11 bases, there was a span of 10 bases. This CDR3 spans 11 amino acids. Germline V gene data show CDR1 as MNHEY and CDR2 as SVGAGI. CDR3 amino acids: CASSMGAKQFF. CDR3 DNA sequence: TGTGCCAGCAGTATGGGGGCCAAGCAGTTCTTC.

The genes are TRBV11-3 and TRBJ2-7; 10 bases map to TRBD2. Germline values: CDR1 SGHNT, CDR2 YENEEA. This CDR3 spans 16 amino acids. V was pared by 5 bases and J by 2 bases, with 9 bases of the junction left unmatched. The CDR3 spells CASSRFTSGVTYEQYF. As DNA, the CDR3 is TGTGCCAGCAGCCGCTTCACTAGCGGGGTTACCTACGAGCAGTACTTC.

As DNA, the CDR3 is TGTGCCAGCAGCTTGGTTGATTACGGGAGGGAGACCCAGTACTTC. It specifies CASSLVDYGRETQYF. J is TRBJ2-5 and V is TRBV5-5, with TRBD2 identical over 7 bases. The CDR3 spans 15 residues. V gave up 0 bases and J gave up 5 bases; unmatched junction bases: 7. The germline V gene has CDR1 SGHKS and CDR2 YYEKEE (reference sequence). Full variable domain (remainder filled in from reference TRBV5-5 and TRBJ2-5): DAGVTQSPTHLIKTRGQQVTLRCSPISGHKSVSWYQQVLGQGPQFIFQYYEKEERGRGNFPDRFSARQFPNYSSELNVNALLLGDSALYLCASSLVDYGRETQYFGPGTRLLVL.

This chain connects TRBV6-5 to TRBJ2-7; 10 positions match TRBD1. This CDR3 has 16 residues. Germline-derived CDR1 and CDR2 are MNHEY and SVGAGI. The trim removed 4 bases at V and 1 base at J, leaving 7 bases unmatched. The CDR3, as DNA: TGTGCCAGCAGTTCTAGGGGGACAGGGGCGTCCTACGAGCAGTACTTC. This sequence encodes CASSSRGTGASYEQYF.

V is TRBV6-6 and J is TRBJ1-5; D ambiguous. V lost 0 bases, J lost 8 bases, and 5 bases lay in between. The CDR3 totals 12 residues. Germline V gives CDR1 MNHNY, CDR2 SVGAGI (reference sequence). CDR3 sequence (DNA): TGTGCCAGCAGTTACTCCAGCGAGCCCCAGCATTTT. This encodes CASSYSSEPQHF.

The rearrangement links TRBV30 to TRBJ2-7; D is unclear. V was cut by 3 bases and J by 2 bases, with 8 bases left in between. The length of the CDR3 is 12 residues. In germline, CDR1 is GTSNPN, CDR2 SVGIG (reference sequence). CDR3 loop: CAWSPGPYEQYF. CDR3 nucleotide sequence: TGTGCCTGGAGCCCCGGGCCCTACGAGCAGTACTTC. Using reference TRBV30 and TRBJ2-7 for the parts outside the CDR3, the full variable domain is SQTIHQWPATLVQPVGSPLSLECTVEGTSNPNLYWYRQAAGRGLQLLFYSVGIGQISSEVPQNLSASRPQDRQFILSSKKLLLSDSGFYLCAWSPGPYEQYFGPGTRLTVT.

V and J are TRBV5-1 and TRBJ2-1; 10 bases fit TRBD2. The CDR3 contains 18 residues. After removal of 4 bases from V and 0 bases from J, the junction contained 10 bases not matched to a gene. Germline V gives CDR1 SGHRS, CDR2 YFSETQ. The chain's CDR3 is CASSTSGTSASSYNEQFF. The CDR3 DNA follows: TGCGCCAGCAGCACGTCCGGGACTAGCGCGAGCTCCTACAATGAGCAGTTCTTC.

The chain joins TRBV5-4 to TRBJ1-2; TRBD1 matches at 12 bases. The germline V gene has CDR1 SGHNT and CDR2 YYREEE (reference sequence). The J segment lost 7 bases and the V segment lost 3 bases, leaving 10 bases of the junction unmatched. The CDR3 consists of 16 residues. CDR3 DNA: TGTGCCAGCAGCTCCTTAGGGGGACAGGGGGCCAGTGGCTACACCTTC. This encodes CASSSLGGQGASGYTF.

The chain is built from TRBV2 and TRBJ2-5; the D is unclear. The V end lost 5 bases, the J end lost 7 bases, and 14 bases lay between the germline ends. The CDR3 consists of 13 residues. CDR1 is SNHLY, CDR2 FYNNEI, per germline. CDR3 region: CASSQDGRGTQYF. CDR3 nucleotide sequence: TGTGCCAGCAGTCAGGACGGCCGAGGGACCCAGTACTTC.

Only one count was recorded for this clone. The chain has TRBV6-9 and TRBJ2-1; maybe TRBD2 (5 bases). There are 15 residues in the CDR3. Germline lookup yields CDR1 MNHGY and CDR2 SVAAGI. The ends were cut back, 4 bases at V and 3 bases at J, with 13 bases in the middle. This chain's CDR3 is CASSSYGVDYNEQFF. The CDR3 nucleotides are TGTGCCAGCAGTTCTTACGGGGTGGACTACAATGAGCAGTTCTTC.

This clone showed up just once. The CDR3 region is CAWGTGGSSYEQYF. The CDR3 bases are TGTGCCTGGGGTACCGGGGGGTCCTCCTACGAGCAGTACTTC. The genes are TRBV30 and TRBJ2-7; 7 nucleotides agree with TRBD2. V lost 5 bases, J lost 0 bases, and 7 bases stayed unmatched. The CDR3 is 14 residues long. The germline V gene encodes CDR1 GTSNPN and CDR2 SVGIG (reference sequence).